One and the same sample provided the 27 T cell receptor beta chains below, sequenced in a study of blood T cell repertoires in COVID-19 (dated by TCRdb to 2020 to 2022). The library was made by the immunoSEQ multiplex PCR assay. This immuneACCESS table, as held by TCRdb, lists in-frame sequences with V and J called but not all clones. Of the missing ones, under half trace to an unresolved V gene in checked studies; the others have no known cause. Recorded for this sample are 150,000 to 200,000 clones; roughly 87% of them occurred a single time. Approximately 2.1% of the sample is taken by the ten largest. Material for sequencing was PBMCs or T cells enriched from blood (not recorded which). The source of these receptors is a woman between 40 and 50 years old with acute COVID-19.

The genes are TRBV28 and TRBJ1-4, with a weak D call TRBD1 (5 bases). Germline CDR1 is MDHEN and CDR2 is SYDVKM. This CDR3 has 12 residues. The V gene lost 4 bases and the J gene lost 5 bases, with 5 bases spanning the gap. In nucleotides, the CDR3 is TGTGCCAGCAGTTCAGGGAATGAAAAACTGTTTTTT. This translates into CASSSGNEKLFF.

The CDR3, as DNA: TGTGCCAGCAGCTCCCCCGGGGGAGCGGGAGACTATGAGCAGTTCTTC. Its protein product is CASSSPGGAGDYEQFF. The chain recombines TRBV7-6 with TRBJ2-1, with 8 nucleotides matching TRBD2. V trimming: 4 bases; J trimming: 8 bases; junction bases outside the gene matches: 13. This CDR3 is 16 amino acids long. In germline, CDR1 is SGHVS, CDR2 FNYEAQ.

The V call is TRBV2, the J call TRBJ2-2; 10 bases match TRBD1. V lost 4 bases and J lost 3; bases outside the gene matches: 8. The CDR3 contains 17 residues. Germline CDR1 SNHLY, CDR2 FYNNEI. The CDR3 protein is CASSAGQGRRDTGELFF. In DNA form, the CDR3 reads TGTGCCAGCAGTGCGGGACAGGGGCGGCGGGACACCGGGGAGCTGTTTTTT.

This clone has only one observation. J is TRBJ2-3 and V is TRBV19; 13 bases match TRBD2. The CDR3 covers 16 residues. The V gene's germline CDR1 is LNHDA and CDR2 SQIVND (reference sequence). V was clipped by 6 bases and J by 5 bases; unmatched bases: 8. The CDR3 sequence: CASRRTSGRRGDTQYF. The CDR3 DNA is TGTGCCAGTAGGCGGACTAGCGGGAGACGGGGAGATACGCAGTATTTT.

The V and J genes are TRBV5-1 and TRBJ1-1; 8 bases are a match to TRBD1. The CDR3 is made up of 13 amino acids. Trimming cost V 8 bases and J 4 bases; bases outside gene matches: 7. Germline CDR1 SGHRS, CDR2 YFSETQ. CDR3: CASHQGAGTEAFF. The CDR3 nucleotides read TGCGCCAGTCACCAGGGGGCGGGCACTGAAGCTTTCTTT.

V usage is TRBV7-9 and J usage is TRBJ2-7, with TRBD2 matching 12 bases. Per the germline V gene, CDR1 is SEHNR and CDR2 is FQNEAQ (reference sequence). The CDR3 covers 16 residues. V was clipped by 3 bases and J by 4 bases; unmatched bases: 7. CDR3 nucleotide sequence: TGTGCCAGCAGCTTTACCCACACTAGCGGGGGGTACGAGCAGTACTTC. Protein product: CASSFTHTSGGYEQYF.

V is TRBV30 and J is TRBJ2-3; 7 nucleotides line up with TRBD2. The CDR3 consists of 15 residues. In germline, CDR1 is GTSNPN, CDR2 SVGIG (reference sequence). V dropped 2 bases and J dropped 1; count of bases not matched to a gene: 6. For the CDR3, the DNA is TGTGCCTGGAGTTTGGGGGGGACGGGCACAGATACGCAGTATTTT. Residues: CAWSLGGTGTDTQYF. The full variable domain, its missing parts supplied by reference TRBV30 and TRBJ2-3, is SQTIHQWPATLVQPVGSPLSLECTVEGTSNPNLYWYRQAAGRGLQLLFYSVGIGQISSEVPQNLSASRPQDRQFILSSKKLLLSDSGFYLCAWSLGGTGTDTQYFGPGTRLTVL.

This chain's CDR3 is CAWGSGGQETQYF. The CDR3 DNA sequence: TGTGCCTGGGGAAGCGGGGGGCAAGAGACCCAGTACTTC. The chain carries TRBV30 and TRBJ2-5, with TRBD2 matching 9 bases. This CDR3 is built from 13 residues. In germline, CDR1 is GTSNPN, CDR2 SVGIG (reference sequence). With V trimmed by 5 bases and J by 2 bases, 3 bases remained unmatched.

The chain is built from TRBV4-2 and TRBJ2-7; a weak D match, TRBD2 (6 bases). This CDR3 is built from 14 residues. Germline V gene data show CDR1 as LGHNA and CDR2 as YNFKEQ. V lost 0 bases, J lost 9 bases, and 15 bases lay in between. CDR3 region: CASSQEGRRGGQYF. CDR3 DNA: TGTGCCAGCAGCCAAGAAGGTCGGCGGGGAGGGCAGTACTTC.

This sequence joins TRBV5-1 and TRBJ1-5; TRBD1 matches 12 bases. The length of the CDR3 is 14 residues. The germline CDR1 and CDR2 sequences are SGHRS and YFSETQ. V trimming: 3 bases; J trimming: 8 bases; junction bases outside the gene matches: 3. The CDR3 DNA reads as TGCGCCAGCAGCTCAGGGACAGGGGGCGAGCCCCAGCATTTT. Translation: CASSSGTGGEPQHF.

The rearrangement joins TRBV5-4 to TRBJ2-7, with 8 bases that match TRBD1. Unmatched junction bases numbered 5, after V lost 0 bases and J lost 6 bases. CDR1 and CDR2 from the germline V gene are SGHNT and YYREEE (reference sequence). This CDR3 has 14 residues. The CDR3 DNA is TGTGCCAGCAGCTTGGGACAGGGGAAGGCCGAGCAGTACTTC. Protein product: CASSLGQGKAEQYF.

This clone was observed once. The rearrangement uses TRBV11-2 and TRBJ2-5; 7 bases line up with TRBD1. The germline CDR1 and CDR2 sequences are SGHAT and FQNNGV. J lost 5 bases, V lost 6 bases, and 15 bases had no gene match. CDR3 length: 16 residues. The CDR3: CASSSGGTGSMETQYF. In nucleotides, the CDR3 is TGTGCCAGCAGTTCAGGGGGTACAGGGTCCATGGAGACCCAGTACTTC.

V usage is TRBV5-6 and J usage is TRBJ2-1; 7 bases are a match to TRBD1. Trimming removed 9 bases from V and 4 bases from J; junction bases left unmatched: 7. The CDR3 is made up of 13 amino acids. Germline CDR1 and CDR2: SGHDT and YYEEEE. The CDR3 protein is CATRQGVYNEQFF. The CDR3 nucleotides are TGTGCCACCAGACAGGGAGTATACAATGAGCAGTTCTTC.

V usage is TRBV28 and J usage is TRBJ1-6, with D tentatively TRBD1 (6 bases). Germline CDR1 is MDHEN and CDR2 is SYDVKM. The CDR3 runs 14 residues. V lost 6 bases, J lost 6 bases, and 12 bases lay in between. CDR3: CASSHREGNSPLHF. CDR3 coding DNA: TGTGCCAGCAGCCACAGGGAAGGTAATTCACCCCTCCACTTT.

The V gene is TRBV4-2, the J gene TRBJ2-1; TRBD2 aligns across 12 bases. CDR3 length: 16 amino acids. The germline gives CDR1 LGHNA, CDR2 YNFKEQ. Unmatched junction bases numbered 3, after V lost 0 bases and J lost 6 bases. The CDR3 DNA reads as TGTGCCAGCAGCCAAGATTGGACTAGCGGGATCAATGAGCAGTTCTTC. Amino acid sequence: CASSQDWTSGINEQFF.

In DNA, the CDR3 is TGTGCCAGCTCACCAATCGGGACAGCGACAGATACGCAGTATTTT. Translating gives CASSPIGTATDTQYF. The chain carries TRBV18 and TRBJ2-3; TRBD1 matches at 7 bases. The CDR3 extends over 15 amino acids. J gave up 3 bases and V 2 bases, and 5 bases lay outside the gene matches. Germline assignment: CDR1 KGHSH and CDR2 LQKENI.

The genes are TRBV7-8 and TRBJ2-5; TRBD2 is a possible D gene (5 bases). V was shortened by 3 bases and J by 0 bases, with 5 bases between the two germline ends. CDR1 and CDR2 from the germline V gene are SGHVS and FQNEAQ. This CDR3 region has 13 residues. The CDR3 nucleotides are TGTGCCAGCAGCTTGAGGGACCAAGAGACCCAGTACTTC. Its protein product is CASSLRDQETQYF.

V gene TRBV18 combines with J gene TRBJ1-2, with D possibly matching TRBD1 (5 bases). Germline V lookup: CDR1 KGHSH, CDR2 LQKENI. The CDR3 has 14 residues. V dropped 3 bases and J dropped 8 bases, with 16 bases sitting between them. CDR3 in amino acids: CASSPAGTFGGYTF. The CDR3, as DNA: TGTGCCAGCTCACCGGCGGGGACTTTCGGGGGCTACACCTTC.

This chain uses TRBV11-2 with TRBJ2-1, with 12 positions matching TRBD2. The CDR3 has 18 residues. The ends lost 3 bases at V and 1 base at J; junction bases unmatched: 7. Looked up from germline, CDR1 is SGHAT and CDR2 is FQNNGV. The CDR3 loop is CASSFGLAGKGSYNEQFF. The CDR3, as DNA: TGTGCCAGCAGCTTCGGACTAGCGGGAAAGGGGTCCTACAATGAGCAGTTCTTC.

This clone was recorded a few times. This rearrangement joins TRBV19 to TRBJ2-5; D not certain. The V gene lost 3 bases and the J gene lost 1 base, with 9 bases spanning the gap. The CDR3 is made up of 14 amino acids. The germline V gene encodes CDR1 LNHDA and CDR2 SQIVND (reference sequence). The CDR3 sequence: CASSIGRGQETQYF. The CDR3 coding sequence is TGTGCCAGTAGTATCGGCCGAGGCCAAGAGACCCAGTACTTC.

V gene TRBV7-9 combines with J gene TRBJ2-7, with 8 bases fitting TRBD1. Germline lookup yields CDR1 SEHNR and CDR2 FQNEAQ (reference sequence). The CDR3 runs to 15 residues. V was pared by 8 bases and J by 0 bases, with 9 bases of the junction left unmatched. The CDR3 protein is CASDPGQAYSYEQYF. In DNA, the CDR3 is TGTGCCAGCGACCCGGGACAGGCTTACTCCTACGAGCAGTACTTC.

The rearrangement links TRBV19 to TRBJ1-2; D is ambiguous. The CDR3 is 13 amino acids. Per the germline V gene, CDR1 is LNHDA and CDR2 is SQIVND (reference sequence). V gave up 2 bases and J gave up 5 bases, with 9 bases separating them. CDR3 in amino acids: CASSILRSYGYTF. CDR3 sequence (DNA): TGTGCCAGTAGTATATTACGGTCGTATGGCTACACCTTC.

This chain uses TRBV6-5 with TRBJ1-1; D may be TRBD1 (6 bases). The V and J ends lost 6 bases and 8 bases respectively, with 10 bases between them. This CDR3 spans 11 amino acids. CDR1 is MNHEY and CDR2 is SVGAGI in the germline V gene. CDR3 bases: TGTGCCAGCAGGACAGGTTCCGAAGCTTTCTTT. Its translation: CASRTGSEAFF.

This chain links TRBV7-3 with TRBJ2-3, with 7 bases lining up with TRBD2. Germline CDR1 reads SGHTA; CDR2 reads FQGTGA. J was trimmed by 11 bases and V by 4 bases; bases with no gene match: 6. The CDR3 length is 12 residues. This chain's CDR3 is CASSSPTSQQYF. CDR3 bases: TGTGCCAGCAGCTCGCCGACTAGCCAGCAGTATTTT.

The V and J genes are TRBV28 and TRBJ1-6, with D perhaps matching TRBD1 (5 bases). The germline V and J ends were trimmed by 2 bases and 7 bases, with 12 bases remaining between them. Germline values: CDR1 MDHEN, CDR2 SYDVKM. CDR3 length: 15 amino acids. DNA for the CDR3: TGTGCCAGCAGTTTAGGGGGGGTAGGGAATTCACCCCTCCACTTT. Amino acids: CASSLGGVGNSPLHF.

The chain recombines TRBV7-2 with TRBJ2-5; TRBD2 aligns across 12 bases. CDR1 and CDR2 from the germline V gene are SGHTA and FQGNSA. J gave up 6 bases and V 0 bases, and 5 bases lay outside the gene matches. The CDR3 runs to 16 residues. The CDR3 nucleotides are TGTGCCAGCAGCTTAGCGGCTAGCGGGGGGGCCCAGACCCAGTACTTC. Amino acids: CASSLAASGGAQTQYF.

The chain recombines TRBV7-9 with TRBJ2-5, with D possibly TRBD2 on 5 matching bases. This CDR3 is 14 amino acids long. Germline V gene lookup returns CDR1 SEHNR and CDR2 FQNEAQ (reference sequence). V was pared by 5 bases and J by 4 bases, with 14 bases between. CDR3 protein: CASSQNGGRETQYF. Here the CDR3 DNA reads TGTGCCAGCAGCCAAAACGGCGGGCGAGAGACCCAGTACTTC.